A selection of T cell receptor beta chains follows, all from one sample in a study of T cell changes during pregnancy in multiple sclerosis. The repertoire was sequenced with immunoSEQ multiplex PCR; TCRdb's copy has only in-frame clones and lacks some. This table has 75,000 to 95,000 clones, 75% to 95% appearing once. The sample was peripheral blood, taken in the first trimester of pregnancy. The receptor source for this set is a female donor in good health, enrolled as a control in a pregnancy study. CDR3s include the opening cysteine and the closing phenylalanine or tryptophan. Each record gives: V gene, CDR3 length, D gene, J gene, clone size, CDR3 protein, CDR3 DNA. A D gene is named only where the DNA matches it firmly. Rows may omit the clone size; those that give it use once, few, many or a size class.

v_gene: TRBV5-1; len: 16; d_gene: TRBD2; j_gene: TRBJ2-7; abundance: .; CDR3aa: CASSRGTSGPDYEQYF; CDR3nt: TGCGCCAGCAGCCGCGGGACTAGCGGGCCCGACTACGAGCAGTACTTC
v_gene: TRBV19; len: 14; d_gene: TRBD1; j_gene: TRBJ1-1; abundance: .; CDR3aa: CASSGGQGYTEAFF; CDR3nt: TGTGCCAGTTCGGGGGGACAGGGGTACACTGAAGCTTTCTTT
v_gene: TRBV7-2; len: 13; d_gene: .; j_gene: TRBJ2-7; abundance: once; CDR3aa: CASSLALEYEQYF; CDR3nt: TGTGCCAGCAGCTTAGCGTTGGAGTACGAGCAGTACTTC
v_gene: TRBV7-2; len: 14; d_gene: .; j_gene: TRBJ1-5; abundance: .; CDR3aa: CASSPLPGNQPQHF; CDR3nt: TGTGCCAGCAGCCCCCTCCCGGGCAATCAGCCCCAGCATTTT
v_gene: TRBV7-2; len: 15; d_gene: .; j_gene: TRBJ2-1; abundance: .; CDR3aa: CATGGGQGPYNEQFF; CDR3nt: TGTGCCACGGGAGGCGGACAGGGTCCATACAATGAGCAGTTCTTC
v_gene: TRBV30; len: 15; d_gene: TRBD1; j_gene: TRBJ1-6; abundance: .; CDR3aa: CAWSVPGQGFSPLHF; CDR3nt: TGTGCCTGGAGTGTACCGGGACAGGGGTTTTCACCCCTCCACTTT
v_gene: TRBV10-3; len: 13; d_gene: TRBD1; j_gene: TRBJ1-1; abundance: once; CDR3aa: CASQGVLNTEAFF; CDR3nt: TGTGCCTCGCAGGGGGTCTTAAACACTGAAGCTTTCTTT
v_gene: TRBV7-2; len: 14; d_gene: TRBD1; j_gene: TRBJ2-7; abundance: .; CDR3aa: CASSLSRTGYEQYF; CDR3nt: TGTGCCAGCAGCTTATCCCGGACAGGGTACGAGCAGTACTTC
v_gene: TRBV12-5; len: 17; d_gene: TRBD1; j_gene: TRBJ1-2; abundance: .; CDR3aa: CASGLVIQGAWRNGYTF; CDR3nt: TGTGCTAGTGGTTTGGTAATTCAGGGGGCTTGGAGGAATGGCTACACCTTC
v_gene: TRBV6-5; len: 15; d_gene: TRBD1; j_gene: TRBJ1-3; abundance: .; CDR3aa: CASSSGTGAGNTIYF; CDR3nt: TGTGCCAGCAGTTCCGGGACAGGGGCTGGAAACACCATATATTTT
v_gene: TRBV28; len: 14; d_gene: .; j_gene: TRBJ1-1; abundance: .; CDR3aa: CASSLNRPSHEAFF; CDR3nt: TGTGCCAGCAGTTTAAACAGACCGAGCCATGAAGCTTTCTTT
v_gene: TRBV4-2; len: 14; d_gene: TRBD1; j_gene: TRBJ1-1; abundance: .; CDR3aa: CASSQGDREAEAFF; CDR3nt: TGTGCCAGCAGCCAAGGGGACAGGGAGGCTGAAGCTTTCTTT
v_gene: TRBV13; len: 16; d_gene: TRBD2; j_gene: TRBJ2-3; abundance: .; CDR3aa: CASSPQAGEKMDTQYF; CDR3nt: TGTGCCAGCAGCCCCCAAGCGGGGGAGAAAATGGATACGCAGTATTTT
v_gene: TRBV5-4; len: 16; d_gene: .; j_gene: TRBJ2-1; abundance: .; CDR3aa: CASSSVGGGLSYEQFF; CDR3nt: TGTGCCAGCAGCTCGGTGGGGGGGGGCCTGTCCTATGAGCAGTTCTTC
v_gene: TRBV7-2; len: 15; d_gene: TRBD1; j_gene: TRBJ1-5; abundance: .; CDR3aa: CASSLQGASGQPQHF; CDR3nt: TGTGCCAGCAGCCTCCAGGGGGCAAGTGGTCAGCCCCAGCATTTT
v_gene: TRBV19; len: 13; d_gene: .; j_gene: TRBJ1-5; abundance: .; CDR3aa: CASSRDSAGPQHF; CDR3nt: TGTGCCAGTAGCCGAGACAGTGCAGGGCCCCAGCATTTT
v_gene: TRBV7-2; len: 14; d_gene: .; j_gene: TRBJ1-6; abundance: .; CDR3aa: CASTELGENSPLHF; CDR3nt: TGTGCCAGCACCGAACTTGGAGAAAATTCACCCCTCCACTTT
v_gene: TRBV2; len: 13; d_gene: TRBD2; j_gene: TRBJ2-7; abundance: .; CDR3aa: CASRGGGNYEQYF; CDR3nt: TGTGCCAGCAGGGGCGGGGGTAACTACGAGCAGTACTTC
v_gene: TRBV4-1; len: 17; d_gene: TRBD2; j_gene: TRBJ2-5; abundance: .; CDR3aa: CASSQDLAGGPRETQYF; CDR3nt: TGCGCCAGCAGCCAAGATCTAGCGGGGGGGCCTCGGGAGACCCAGTACTTC
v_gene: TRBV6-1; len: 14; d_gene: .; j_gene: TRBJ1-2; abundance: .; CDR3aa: CASSEREGLGGYTF; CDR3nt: TGTGCCAGCAGTGAAAGGGAGGGGTTAGGTGGCTACACCTTC
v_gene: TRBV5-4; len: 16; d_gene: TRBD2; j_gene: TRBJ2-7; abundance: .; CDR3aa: CASSLPGSGGTYEQYF; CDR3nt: TGTGCCAGCAGCTTGCCGGGTAGCGGGGGAACTTACGAGCAGTACTTC
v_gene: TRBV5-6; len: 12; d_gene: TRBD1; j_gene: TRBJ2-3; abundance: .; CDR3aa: CASSVDRGTQYF; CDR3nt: TGTGCCAGCAGCGTGGACAGGGGGACGCAGTATTTT
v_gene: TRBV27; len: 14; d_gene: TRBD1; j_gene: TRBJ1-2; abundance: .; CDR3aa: CASSQTGGGYGYTF; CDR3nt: TGTGCCAGCAGCCAGACAGGGGGCGGCTATGGCTACACCTTC
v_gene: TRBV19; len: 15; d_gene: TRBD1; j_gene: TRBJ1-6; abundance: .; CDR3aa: CASSPGQGYNSPLHF; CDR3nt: TGTGCCAGTAGCCCCGGACAGGGATATAATTCACCCCTCCACTTT
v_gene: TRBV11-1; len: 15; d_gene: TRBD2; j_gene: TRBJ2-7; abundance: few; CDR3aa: CASSPSGGRTYEQYF; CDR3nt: TGTGCCAGCAGTCCTAGCGGGGGTAGAACCTACGAGCAGTACTTC
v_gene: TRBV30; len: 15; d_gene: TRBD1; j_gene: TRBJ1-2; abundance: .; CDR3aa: CAWNKVRQGKDGYTF; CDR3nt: TGTGCCTGGAACAAGGTGAGACAGGGAAAAGATGGCTACACCTTC
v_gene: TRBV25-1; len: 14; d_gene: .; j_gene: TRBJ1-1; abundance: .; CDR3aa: CASRGKGRATEAFF; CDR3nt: TGTGCCAGCAGAGGTAAAGGGAGGGCCACTGAAGCTTTCTTT
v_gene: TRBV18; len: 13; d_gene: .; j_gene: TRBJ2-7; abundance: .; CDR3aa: CASSRGLSYEQYF; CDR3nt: TGTGCCAGCTCCCGAGGGCTAAGTTACGAGCAGTACTTC
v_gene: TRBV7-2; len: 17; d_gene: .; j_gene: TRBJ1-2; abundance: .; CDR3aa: CASSDPGRRTRVDGYTF; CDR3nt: TGTGCCAGCAGCGACCCCGGACGCCGCACCAGGGTGGATGGCTACACCTTC
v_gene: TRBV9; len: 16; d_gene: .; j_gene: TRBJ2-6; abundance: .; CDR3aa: CASSASGFPGANVLTF; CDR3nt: TGTGCCAGCAGCGCTTCCGGGTTCCCTGGGGCCAACGTCCTGACTTTC
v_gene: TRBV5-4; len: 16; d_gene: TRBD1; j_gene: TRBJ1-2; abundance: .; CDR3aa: CASSFPGQALNYGYTF; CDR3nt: TGTGCCAGCAGCTTCCCGGGACAGGCACTGAACTATGGCTACACCTTC
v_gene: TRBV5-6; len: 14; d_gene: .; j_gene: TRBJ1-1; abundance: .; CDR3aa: CASSQGDMNTEAFF; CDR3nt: TGTGCCAGCAGCCAAGGGGACATGAACACTGAAGCTTTCTTT
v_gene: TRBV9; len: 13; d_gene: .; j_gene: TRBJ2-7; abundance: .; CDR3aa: CASSVSGTWEQYF; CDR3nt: TGTGCCAGCAGCGTGTCTGGGACATGGGAGCAGTACTTC